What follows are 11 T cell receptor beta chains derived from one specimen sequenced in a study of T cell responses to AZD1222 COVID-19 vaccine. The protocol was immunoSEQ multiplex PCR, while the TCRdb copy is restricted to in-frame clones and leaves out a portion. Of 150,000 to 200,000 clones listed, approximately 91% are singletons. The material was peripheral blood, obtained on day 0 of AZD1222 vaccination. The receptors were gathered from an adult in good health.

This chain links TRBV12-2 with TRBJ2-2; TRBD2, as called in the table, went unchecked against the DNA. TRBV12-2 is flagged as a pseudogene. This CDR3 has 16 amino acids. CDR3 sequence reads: CASRSIARPNTGELFF. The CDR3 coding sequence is TGTGCAAGTCGTTCAATAGCTCGACCGAACACCGGGGAGCTGTTTTTT.

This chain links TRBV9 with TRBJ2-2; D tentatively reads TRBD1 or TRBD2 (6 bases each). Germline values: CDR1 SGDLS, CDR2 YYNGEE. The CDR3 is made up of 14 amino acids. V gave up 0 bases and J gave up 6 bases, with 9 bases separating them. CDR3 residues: CASSVGGGSGELFF. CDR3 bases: TGTGCCAGCAGCGTAGGAGGGGGGTCCGGGGAGCTGTTTTTT.

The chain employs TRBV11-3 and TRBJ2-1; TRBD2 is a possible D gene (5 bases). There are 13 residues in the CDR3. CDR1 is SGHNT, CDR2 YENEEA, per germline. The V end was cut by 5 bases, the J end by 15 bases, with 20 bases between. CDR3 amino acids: CASSPTGLRDPFF. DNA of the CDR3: TGTGCCAGCAGCCCAACCGGACTCCGGGATCCGTTCTTC.

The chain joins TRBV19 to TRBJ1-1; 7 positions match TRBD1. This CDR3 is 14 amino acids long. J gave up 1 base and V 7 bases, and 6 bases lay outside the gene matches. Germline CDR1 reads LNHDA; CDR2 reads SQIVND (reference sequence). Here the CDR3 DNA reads TGTGCCAGTACCTTTGGGGACAGGAACACTGAAGCTTTCTTT. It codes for CASTFGDRNTEAFF. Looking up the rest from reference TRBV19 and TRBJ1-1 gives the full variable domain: DGGITQSPKYLFRKEGQNVTLSCEQNLNHDAMYWYRQDPGQGLRLIYYSQIVNDFQKGDIAEGYSVSREKKESFPLTVTSAQKNPTAFYLCASTFGDRNTEAFFGQGTRLTVV.

DNA of the CDR3: TGTGCCAGCAGCCAAAAGTCATCGGCGGACCAGCCCCAGCATTTT. Its protein product is CASSQKSSADQPQHF. This rearrangement joins TRBV16 to TRBJ1-5; no reliable D call. The ends were cut back, 2 bases at V and 7 bases at J, with 15 bases in the middle. The CDR3 is made up of 15 amino acids. Looked up from germline, CDR1 is KGHSY and CDR2 is FQNENV. The complete variable domain, with remaining parts taken from reference TRBV16 and TRBJ1-5, reads GEEVAQTPKHLVRGEGQKAKLYCAPIKGHSYVFWYQQVLKNEFKFLISFQNENVFDETGMPKERFSAKCLPNSPCSLEIQATKLEDSAVYFCASSQKSSADQPQHFGDGTRLSIL.

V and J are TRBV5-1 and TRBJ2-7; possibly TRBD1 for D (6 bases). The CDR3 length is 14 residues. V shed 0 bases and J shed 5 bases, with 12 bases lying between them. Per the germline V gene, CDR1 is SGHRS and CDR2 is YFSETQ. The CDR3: CASSLGSTGNEQYF. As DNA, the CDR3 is TGCGCCAGCAGCTTGGGCTCAACAGGGAACGAGCAGTACTTC.

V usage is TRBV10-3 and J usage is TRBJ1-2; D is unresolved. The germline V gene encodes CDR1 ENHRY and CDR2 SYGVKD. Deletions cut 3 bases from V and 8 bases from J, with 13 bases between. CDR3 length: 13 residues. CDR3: CAISDSRLSGYTF. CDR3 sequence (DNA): TGTGCCATCAGTGACTCCAGGCTGAGCGGCTACACCTTC.

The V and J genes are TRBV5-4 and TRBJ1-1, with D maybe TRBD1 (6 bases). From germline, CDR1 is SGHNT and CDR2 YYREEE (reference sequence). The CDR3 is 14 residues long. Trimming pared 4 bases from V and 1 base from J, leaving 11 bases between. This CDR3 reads CASSPQGPNTEAFF. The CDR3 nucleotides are TGTGCCAGCAGCCCACAGGGCCCGAACACTGAAGCTTTCTTT. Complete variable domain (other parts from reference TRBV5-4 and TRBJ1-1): ETGVTQSPTHLIKTRGQQVTLRCSSQSGHNTVSWYQQALGQGPQFIFQYYREEENGRGNFPPRFSGLQFPNYSSELNVNALELDDSALYLCASSPQGPNTEAFFGQGTRLTVV.

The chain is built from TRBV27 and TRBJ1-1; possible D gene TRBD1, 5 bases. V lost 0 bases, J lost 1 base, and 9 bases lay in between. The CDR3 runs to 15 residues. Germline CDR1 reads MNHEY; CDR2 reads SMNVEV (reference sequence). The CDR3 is CASSLSPDRNTEAFF. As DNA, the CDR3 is TGTGCCAGCAGTTTATCACCAGACAGGAACACTGAAGCTTTCTTT.

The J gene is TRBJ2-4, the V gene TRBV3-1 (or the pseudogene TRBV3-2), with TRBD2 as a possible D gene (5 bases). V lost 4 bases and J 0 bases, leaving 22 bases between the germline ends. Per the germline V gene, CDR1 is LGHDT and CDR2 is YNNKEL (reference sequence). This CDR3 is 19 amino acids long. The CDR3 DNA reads TGTGCCAGCAGCCTAAGCGCCGGACTCTCAGGCCTAGCCAAAAACATTCAGTACTTC. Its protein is CASSLSAGLSGLAKNIQYF.

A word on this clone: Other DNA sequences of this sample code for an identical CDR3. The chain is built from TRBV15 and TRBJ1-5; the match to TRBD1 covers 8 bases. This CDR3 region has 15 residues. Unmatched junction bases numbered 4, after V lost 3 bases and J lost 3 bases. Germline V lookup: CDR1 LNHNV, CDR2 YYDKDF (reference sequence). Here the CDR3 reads CATSRDRVSNQPQHF. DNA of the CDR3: TGTGCCACCAGCAGGGACAGGGTGTCCAATCAGCCCCAGCATTTT.